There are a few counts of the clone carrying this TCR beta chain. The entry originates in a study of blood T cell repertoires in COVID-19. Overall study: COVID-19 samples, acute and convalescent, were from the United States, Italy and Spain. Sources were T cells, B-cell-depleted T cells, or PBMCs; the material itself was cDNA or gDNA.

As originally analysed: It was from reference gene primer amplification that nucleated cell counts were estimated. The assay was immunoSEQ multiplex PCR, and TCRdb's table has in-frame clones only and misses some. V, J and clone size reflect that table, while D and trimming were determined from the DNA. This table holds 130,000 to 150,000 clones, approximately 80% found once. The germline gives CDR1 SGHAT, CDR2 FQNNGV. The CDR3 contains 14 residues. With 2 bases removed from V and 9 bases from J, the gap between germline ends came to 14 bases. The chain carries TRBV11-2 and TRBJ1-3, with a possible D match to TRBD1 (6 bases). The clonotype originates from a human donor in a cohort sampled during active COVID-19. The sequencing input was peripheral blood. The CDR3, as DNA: TGTGCCAGCAGCTTAAGGGCAGGGGAGAGCACCATATATTTT. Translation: CASSLRAGESTIYF.